Listed here are 4 T cell receptor beta chains from one sample, sequenced in a study of blood T cell repertoires in COVID-19. Sequencing was performed with immunoSEQ multiplex PCR; in TCRdb, only in-frame clones are kept and a portion is missing. The sample lists roughly 120,000 clones, roughly four fifths seen once, with 7.9% in the top ten. Specimen: peripheral blood. All receptors come from a man aged 65 to 79 with acute or convalescent COVID-19.

The V gene is TRBV27, the J gene TRBJ2-1; possibly TRBD1 for D (5 bases). CDR3 length: 14 residues. CDR1 is MNHEY, CDR2 SMNVEV, per germline (reference sequence). The V gene lost 4 bases and the J gene lost 9 bases, with 16 bases spanning the gap. This chain's CDR3 is CASSSQSRATEQFF. CDR3 DNA sequence: TGTGCCAGCAGTTCCCAGAGCAGGGCAACTGAGCAGTTCTTC.

This sequence joins TRBV5-8 and TRBJ2-3; 8 nucleotides match TRBD2. Germline loops: CDR1 SGHTS, CDR2 YDEGEE. This CDR3 contains 15 residues. The junction had 7 bases not matched to a gene; V was cut back by 4 bases and J by 3 bases. CDR3 protein: CASSPPPGGTDTQYF. CDR3 sequence (DNA): TGTGCCAGCAGCCCTCCCCCGGGGGGGACAGATACGCAGTATTTT.

The chain combines TRBV20-1 with TRBJ1-2; D not resolved. The CDR3 covers 11 residues. Trimming cost V 4 bases and J 4 bases, with 7 bases left between them. Germline lookup yields CDR1 DFQATT and CDR2 SNEGSKA (reference sequence). The CDR3, as DNA: TGCAGTGCTACGTCAGGCTATGGCTACACCTTC. Its protein product is CSATSGYGYTF.

The gene calls are TRBV5-1 and TRBJ1-2, with 7 bases identical to TRBD1. From germline, CDR1 is SGHRS and CDR2 YFSETQ. This CDR3 comprises 16 residues. With V trimmed by 4 bases and J by 1 base, 10 bases remained unmatched. In DNA form, the CDR3 reads TGCGCCAGCAGCCCCGGCTTTGGGACAGATAACTATGGCTACACCTTC. Its translation: CASSPGFGTDNYGYTF.